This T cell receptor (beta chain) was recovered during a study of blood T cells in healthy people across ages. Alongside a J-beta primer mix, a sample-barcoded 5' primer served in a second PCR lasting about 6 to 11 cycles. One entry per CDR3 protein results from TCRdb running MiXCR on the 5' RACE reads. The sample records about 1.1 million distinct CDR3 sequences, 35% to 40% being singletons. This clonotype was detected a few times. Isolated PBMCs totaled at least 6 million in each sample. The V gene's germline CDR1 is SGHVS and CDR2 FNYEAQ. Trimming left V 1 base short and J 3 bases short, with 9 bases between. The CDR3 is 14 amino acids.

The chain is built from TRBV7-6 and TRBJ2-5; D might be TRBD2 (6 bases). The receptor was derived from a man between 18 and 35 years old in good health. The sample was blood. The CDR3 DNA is TGTGCCAGCAGCTTAGTCGGGGGTAAAGAGACCCAGTACTTC. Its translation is CASSLVGGKETQYF.